The 18 T cell receptor beta chains reported below all come from one sample, sequenced in a study of blood T cell repertoires in COVID-19. Using immunoSEQ multiplex PCR, the repertoire was profiled, and TCRdb retains in-frame clones only, with some absent. Counted here are 50,000 or so clones, over 80% occurring once; the ten biggest clones make up about a sixth. Sequencing was done on a sample of peripheral blood. The origin of the receptors is a man aged 35 to 55 with acute or convalescent COVID-19.

This clone showed up just once. This rearrangement joins TRBV2 to TRBJ1-1; weak D call: TRBD1 (5 bases). The CDR3 consists of 11 residues. Trimming shortened V by 4 bases and J by 6 bases, and 6 bases separated the two germline ends. CDR1 and CDR2 (germline): SNHLY, FYNNEI. The CDR3 DNA sequence: TGTGCCAGCAGTGCGGGGGCTGAAGCTTTCTTT. As protein: CASSAGAEAFF.

The J gene is TRBJ1-3, the V gene TRBV7-2; possible D gene TRBD1, 5 bases. CDR1 is SGHTA and CDR2 is FQGNSA in the germline V gene. The length of the CDR3 is 18 residues. The V gene lost 6 bases and the J gene lost 4 bases, with 25 bases spanning the gap. CDR3 protein: CASRHIIGDGRAGNTIYF. The CDR3 DNA is TGTGCCAGCAGGCACATCATAGGGGATGGTAGGGCCGGAAACACCATATATTTT.

The chain links TRBV5-1 to TRBJ1-1; 10 bases line up with TRBD1. This CDR3 spans 14 amino acids. Germline CDR1 is SGHRS and CDR2 is YFSETQ. Germline trimming cut 5 bases from V and 0 bases from J; bases unmatched to any gene: 1. The DNA of the CDR3 is TGCGCCAGCAGGGGGACAGGGGTGAACACTGAAGCTTTCTTT. Translated, it gives CASRGTGVNTEAFF.

As DNA, the CDR3 is TGTGCCAGCAGCTTACGTCAGGGTAGCAATGAGCAGTTCTTC. Translating it yields CASSLRQGSNEQFF. The genes are TRBV11-3 and TRBJ2-1, with D perhaps TRBD1 (5 bases). Germline V lookup: CDR1 SGHNT, CDR2 YENEEA. The CDR3 totals 14 residues. Trimming shortened V by 2 bases and J by 6 bases, and 11 bases separated the two germline ends.

In DNA form, the CDR3 reads TGTGCCACACGGGACAGGGGAAACACTGAAGCTTTCTTT. This sequence encodes CATRDRGNTEAFF. This rearrangement joins TRBV19 to TRBJ1-1, with 10 bases fitting TRBD1. The germline V gene has CDR1 LNHDA and CDR2 SQIVND (reference sequence). This CDR3 is 13 amino acids long. Trimming at V came to 10 bases and at J to 2 bases, leaving 4 bases not matched to a gene.

The chain couples TRBV6-5 to TRBJ1-1, with 7 bases aligning to TRBD1. The ends lost 0 bases at V and 4 bases at J; junction bases unmatched: 5. CDR3 length: 15 amino acids. CDR1 MNHEY and CDR2 SVGAGI come from the germline V gene. CDR3 sequence: CASSYSLQGVTEAFF. The CDR3 DNA is TGTGCCAGCAGTTACTCGTTGCAGGGGGTCACTGAAGCTTTCTTT.

This clone was observed a handful of times. This chain uses TRBV7-2 with TRBJ2-1; 7 bases are a match to TRBD2. CDR3 size: 16 residues. Germline CDR1 reads SGHTA; CDR2 reads FQGNSA. The V segment lost 5 bases and the J segment 0 bases; nucleotides outside the gene matches: 7. The DNA for the CDR3 is TGTGCCAGCAGCCCCCAAGCGGGGAGCTCCTACAATGAGCAGTTCTTC. This translates into CASSPQAGSSYNEQFF.

This clone was seen more than once but under ten times. The chain recombines TRBV10-1 with TRBJ2-1, with 10 bases aligning to TRBD2. CDR1 WNHNN and CDR2 SYGVQD come from the germline V gene (reference sequence). With V trimmed by 5 bases and J by 2 bases, 6 bases remained unmatched. This CDR3 region has 16 residues. The CDR3 DNA sequence: TGCGCCAGCAGTCATAGCGGGGGGCCAGCCTACAATGAGCAGTTCTTC. This gives the protein CASSHSGGPAYNEQFF.

This chain joins TRBV6-5 and TRBJ1-2, with 9 bases matching TRBD1. The CDR3 is 15 amino acids. CDR1 MNHEY and CDR2 SVGAGI come from the germline V gene. Unmatched junction bases numbered 12, after V lost 6 bases and J lost 7 bases. CDR3 sequence reads: CASRTTGTGRSGYTF. The CDR3 nucleotides read TGTGCCAGCAGAACTACCGGGACAGGGCGGAGTGGCTACACCTTC.

The genes are TRBV6-5 and TRBJ1-4; D unclear. V was cut by 3 bases and J by 4 bases, with 9 bases left in between. The V gene's germline CDR1 is MNHEY and CDR2 SVGAGI. This CDR3 contains 14 residues. Here the CDR3 DNA reads TGTGCCAGCAGTTATGGGCAGATTAATGAAAAACTGTTTTTT. Its translation is CASSYGQINEKLFF.

CDR3 region: CATQRQDGFYEQYF. DNA for the CDR3: TGTGCCACGCAAAGACAGGACGGATTTTACGAGCAGTACTTC. The chain employs TRBV19 and TRBJ2-7, with D possibly matching TRBD1 (6 bases). CDR1 LNHDA and CDR2 SQIVND come from the germline V gene (reference sequence). Deletions cut 10 bases from V and 4 bases from J, with 20 bases between. This CDR3 spans 14 amino acids.

The chain carries TRBV19 and TRBJ1-2; 7 bases fit TRBD1. With V trimmed by 5 bases and J by 6 bases, 9 bases remained unmatched. The V gene's germline CDR1 is LNHDA and CDR2 SQIVND (reference sequence). The CDR3 is 14 amino acids. The CDR3, as DNA: TGTGCCAGTAGTCTATTGACAGGGTCGAATGGCTACACCTTC. This encodes CASSLLTGSNGYTF.

The chain links TRBV2 to TRBJ1-1, with 12 bases lining up with TRBD1. J gave up 12 bases and V 8 bases, and 7 bases lay outside the gene matches. The CDR3 consists of 12 residues. Germline V gene lookup returns CDR1 SNHLY and CDR2 FYNNEI. This CDR3 is CASGRDRGLTFF. Here the CDR3 DNA reads TGTGCCAGCGGGAGGGACAGGGGGCTAACTTTCTTT.

The chain combines TRBV2 with TRBJ2-4; possible D gene TRBD1, 6 bases. The CDR3 sequence is 15 residues long. The germline V gene has CDR1 SNHLY and CDR2 FYNNEI. Trimming took off 6 bases at V and 7 bases at J, with 19 bases between the two ends. The CDR3 DNA sequence: TGTGCCAGCAGACCTCCACAGGGTGGATGGAACATTCAGTACTTC. It yields the protein CASRPPQGGWNIQYF.

This rearrangement joins TRBV19 to TRBJ1-5, with D possibly being TRBD1 (6 bases). V lost 3 bases, J lost 5 bases, and 17 bases lay in between. CDR3 length equals 16 residues. CDR1 LNHDA and CDR2 SQIVND come from the germline V gene (reference sequence). The CDR3: CASSMIEWTDHQPQHF. The CDR3 DNA is TGTGCCAGTAGTATGATAGAGTGGACAGATCATCAGCCCCAGCATTTT. The full variable domain, completed using reference TRBV19 and TRBJ1-5, is DGGITQSPKYLFRKEGQNVTLSCEQNLNHDAMYWYRQDPGQGLRLIYYSQIVNDFQKGDIAEGYSVSREKKESFPLTVTSAQKNPTAFYLCASSMIEWTDHQPQHFGDGTRLSIL.

This chain joins TRBV24-1 and TRBJ1-1; D remains ambiguous. V gave up 2 bases and J gave up 1 base, with 10 bases separating them. From germline, CDR1 is KGHDR and CDR2 SFDVKD. This CDR3 contains 15 residues. CDR3 coding DNA: TGTGCCACCAGTGATTCCCGGAGAGGGAACACTGAAGCTTTCTTT. Its translation is CATSDSRRGNTEAFF.

The chain links TRBV10-3 to TRBJ1-6; maybe TRBD1 (5 bases). Trimming cost V 3 bases and J 13 bases, with 19 bases left between them. Germline lookup yields CDR1 ENHRY and CDR2 SYGVKD. This CDR3 comprises 15 residues. CDR3 loop: CAISDLGQGNAPLHF. The CDR3 DNA reads TGTGCCATCAGTGACCTGGGGCAGGGAAACGCCCCCCTCCACTTT.

The chain is built from TRBV29-1 and TRBJ1-1; TRBD1 agrees at 8 bases. Germline-derived CDR1 and CDR2 are SQVTM and ANQGSEA. V shed 0 bases and J 11 bases; nucleotides not matched to a gene: 11. CDR3 length: 14 residues. The CDR3 spells CSVEDPWTGPGAFF. DNA for the CDR3: TGCAGCGTTGAAGATCCCTGGACAGGGCCGGGGGCTTTCTTT.